The present TCR beta chain was sequenced within a study of shared clonotypes between healthy human individuals. Regarding the study as a whole: Among donors, the sharing of clonotypes was expected to be influenced by sequencing depth. Non-shared clonotypes showed lower generation probabilities than clonotypes common to all four donors.

After removal of 5 bases from V and 3 bases from J, the junction contained 5 bases not matched to a gene. The CDR3 is made up of 15 amino acids. Germline V CDR1 and CDR2: SGHTA, FQGNSA. At the deep level, the assay was run. Method: immunoSEQ multiplex PCR; TCRdb's copy keeps in-frame clones and lacks some. The sample comprises 2 million to 2.5 million clones, 80% to 95% of which are singletons, and more than 0.35% rests with the top ten. This clone is a singleton in its sample. Antigen specificity is unknown. J is TRBJ2-1 and V is TRBV7-2; TRBD2 agrees at 9 bases. The sample was naive CD4+ T cells from PBMCs. Subset of the sample: CD45RA+ positively selected. This clonotype was sampled from a man aged 18-30 years in good health. Some clones in this sample may be carry-over from other donors' samples. The CDR3 DNA sequence: TGTGCCAGCAGCCTTAGCGGGAGCCTCTACAATGAGCAGTTCTTC. Protein: CASSLSGSLYNEQFF.